This entry lists 30 T cell receptor beta chains sequenced from one sample in a study of T cell responses to AZD1222 COVID-19 vaccine. Assay: immunoSEQ multiplex PCR; the TCRdb copy retains only in-frame clones and omits some. This sample has about 100,000 clones, with around 87% found just once. Source: peripheral blood, taken 28 days after the second AZD1222 dose. These receptors came from an adult who received the AZD1222 COVID-19 vaccine.

The genes are TRBV7-8 and TRBJ2-7; TRBD2 aligns across 12 bases. This CDR3 has 16 amino acids. The germline V gene encodes CDR1 SGHVS and CDR2 FQNEAQ. With 5 bases clipped from V and 5 bases from J, the junction kept 10 bases outside the gene matches. CDR3 region: CASSHTLAGGVNEQYF. For the CDR3, the DNA is TGTGCCAGCAGCCACACTCTAGCGGGAGGGGTCAACGAGCAGTACTTC.

The chain couples TRBV5-1 to TRBJ2-5; D remains ambiguous. V lost 0 bases to trimming and J lost 4 bases, with 7 bases between them. CDR1 is SGHRS, CDR2 YFSETQ, per germline. This CDR3 has 13 residues. CDR3 coding DNA: TGCGCCAGCAGCTTGGACGGACCAGAGACCCAGTACTTC. It is translated as CASSLDGPETQYF.

The chain has TRBV7-8 and TRBJ1-2; D may be TRBD1 (6 bases). V was pared by 5 bases and J by 0 bases, with 16 bases between. Germline-derived CDR1 and CDR2 are SGHVS and FQNEAQ. This CDR3 is built from 16 residues. For the CDR3, the DNA is TGTGCCAGCAGCCCGTCAGGGGATCGCGCTAACTATGGCTACACCTTC. Its translation is CASSPSGDRANYGYTF.

The chain is built from TRBV4-1 and TRBJ1-6; possibly TRBD1 for D (6 bases). Germline V gene lookup returns CDR1 MGHRA and CDR2 YSYEKL. This CDR3 comprises 12 residues. V lost 6 bases to trimming and J lost 9 bases, with 9 bases between them. Here the CDR3 DNA reads TGCGCCAGCAGTCAGGGGACTTCACCCCTCCACTTT. Its protein product is CASSQGTSPLHF.

The V and J genes are TRBV9 and TRBJ1-1; possibly TRBD1 for D (5 bases). CDR1 is SGDLS and CDR2 is YYNGEE in the germline V gene. V was clipped by 4 bases and J by 0 bases, with 16 bases between them. The CDR3 is 16 amino acids. The CDR3 loop reads CASSPGGGGMNTEAFF. CDR3 nucleotides: TGTGCCAGCAGCCCTGGGGGTGGGGGAATGAACACTGAAGCTTTCTTT.

The rearrangement links TRBV27 to TRBJ1-1; D unclear. Germline CDR1 MNHEY, CDR2 SMNVEV (reference sequence). The CDR3 contains 14 residues. The germline V and J ends were trimmed by 3 bases and 0 bases, with 8 bases remaining between them. The CDR3 sequence is CASSFSLMNTEAFF. The CDR3 nucleotides read TGTGCCAGCAGTTTTTCACTCATGAACACTGAAGCTTTCTTT.

The rearrangement joins TRBV4-3 to TRBJ2-5; D gene uncertain. The CDR3 sequence is 14 residues long. Germline values: CDR1 LGHNA, CDR2 YSLEER. Trimming shortened V by 0 bases and J by 5 bases, and 10 bases separated the two germline ends. CDR3 in amino acids: CASSQEYPLETQYF. CDR3 coding DNA: TGCGCCAGCAGCCAAGAATACCCTCTCGAGACCCAGTACTTC.

This clone was counted a few times. J is TRBJ2-1 and V is TRBV5-1, with 9 bases lining up with TRBD1. Germline V gene sequence: CDR1 SGHRS, CDR2 YFSETQ. This CDR3 is 17 amino acids long. The junction had 12 bases not matched to a gene; V was cut back by 4 bases and J by 4 bases. The CDR3, as DNA: TGCGCCAGCAGCCCCAGGAGTCTGGGACAGGGTTACAATGAGCAGTTCTTC. As protein: CASSPRSLGQGYNEQFF.

A few counts support this clone. This chain connects TRBV7-2 to TRBJ2-7; 10 bases fit TRBD2. Trimming removed 2 bases from V and 1 base from J; junction bases left unmatched: 2. The germline CDR1 and CDR2 sequences are SGHTA and FQGNSA. This CDR3 has 15 residues. The CDR3 bases are TGTGCCAGCAGCTTACAAGCGGGAGGGTCCTACGAGCAGTACTTC. It specifies CASSLQAGGSYEQYF.

This clone was counted between two and nine times. This chain uses TRBV29-1 with TRBJ1-1, with D possibly matching TRBD1 (6 bases). The CDR3 length is 12 residues. V dropped 7 bases and J dropped 5 bases, with 14 bases sitting between them. Germline CDR1 SQVTM, CDR2 ANQGSEA. CDR3 nucleotide sequence: TGCAGCGCAAGACAGGCGAGAACTGAAGCTTTCTTT. It translates to CSARQARTEAFF.

This sequence joins TRBV7-8 and TRBJ2-5; D ambiguous. The CDR3 contains 12 residues. Germline V gives CDR1 SGHVS, CDR2 FQNEAQ. V dropped 8 bases and J dropped 2 bases, with 9 bases sitting between them. CDR3 loop: CASEHEQETQYF. The CDR3 DNA reads as TGTGCCAGCGAACACGAACAAGAGACCCAGTACTTC.

The chain has TRBV7-2 and TRBJ1-1; D possibly corresponds to TRBD1 (6 bases). Trimming cost V 0 bases and J 1 base, with 9 bases left between them. Per the germline V gene, CDR1 is SGHTA and CDR2 is FQGNSA. The length of the CDR3 is 15 residues. The CDR3 loop is CASSLAAGANTEAFF. The CDR3 bases are TGTGCCAGCAGCTTAGCGGCAGGGGCGAACACTGAAGCTTTCTTT.

This clone appeared a single time. The CDR3 bases are TGTGCCAGCAGTTACTCTCAGGGACTTGGGGCCAACGTCCTGACTTTC. As protein: CASSYSQGLGANVLTF. This rearrangement joins TRBV6-5 to TRBJ2-6, with D possibly being TRBD2 (6 bases). This CDR3 has 16 amino acids. V was shortened by 0 bases and J by 3 bases, with 9 bases between the two germline ends. Germline values: CDR1 MNHEY, CDR2 SVGAGI.

The chain links TRBV6-5 to TRBJ2-7, with 7 bases matching TRBD2. V gave up 5 bases and J gave up 1 base; unmatched junction bases: 5. In germline, CDR1 is MNHEY, CDR2 SVGAGI. This CDR3 contains 14 residues. The CDR3 here is CASSPSGTSYEQYF. The CDR3, as DNA: TGTGCCAGCAGTCCGAGCGGGACTTCCTACGAGCAGTACTTC.

The chain is built from TRBV6-5 and TRBJ2-1; 9 positions agree with TRBD2. Germline V gene lookup returns CDR1 MNHEY and CDR2 SVGAGI. The CDR3 loop spans 14 amino acids. J gave up 4 bases and V 6 bases, and 4 bases lay outside the gene matches. In DNA form, the CDR3 reads TGTGCCAGCAGAGCGGGGGGCTCTTACAATGAGCAGTTCTTC. Encoded protein: CASRAGGSYNEQFF.

The V gene is TRBV7-2, the J gene TRBJ1-5, with 7 bases that match TRBD1. Trimming took 5 bases from V and 3 from J; bases not matched to a gene: 7. Germline V lookup: CDR1 SGHTA, CDR2 FQGNSA. The CDR3 loop spans 15 amino acids. This CDR3 is CASSGRDSLNQPQHF. The CDR3 DNA sequence: TGTGCCAGCAGCGGTCGGGACAGCCTCAATCAGCCCCAGCATTTT.

The chain has TRBV27 and TRBJ1-2; 9 nucleotides agree with TRBD1. Germline V gene data show CDR1 as MNHEY and CDR2 as SMNVEV (reference sequence). V lost 4 bases to trimming and J lost 7 bases; unmatched junction nucleotides: 13. The CDR3 contains 16 residues. For the CDR3, the DNA is TGTGCCAGCAGTTCCTCGGCCGGCGGGACAGGGTTTGGCTACACCTTC. Residues: CASSSSAGGTGFGYTF.

The CDR3 here is CASSEIGGPLNEKLFF. DNA for the CDR3: TGTGCCAGCAGTGAAATAGGGGGACCCCTAAATGAAAAACTGTTTTTT. The chain combines TRBV2 with TRBJ1-4; a weak D match, TRBD1 (6 bases). The V and J ends lost 2 bases and 5 bases respectively, with 15 bases between them. The CDR3 is 16 residues long. The germline CDR1 and CDR2 sequences are SNHLY and FYNNEI.

A single count supports this clone. V is TRBV27 and J is TRBJ2-1; TRBD1 agrees at 11 bases. Germline V CDR1 and CDR2: MNHEY, SMNVEV (reference sequence). V lost 3 bases, J lost 6 bases, and 7 bases stayed unmatched. The length of the CDR3 is 16 residues. The CDR3 region is CASSFATGTGGNEQFF. The CDR3 nucleotides are TGTGCCAGCAGTTTTGCGACCGGGACAGGGGGCAATGAGCAGTTCTTC.

This clone has only one observation. This chain joins TRBV9 and TRBJ1-1; TRBD1 aligns across 8 bases. The CDR3 loop spans 17 amino acids. The ends lost 3 bases at V and 0 bases at J; junction bases unmatched: 10. Germline V CDR1 and CDR2: SGDLS, YYNGEE. The CDR3 coding sequence is TGTGCCAGCAGCGACCCCAGGGACAGGCCTTTGAACACTGAAGCTTTCTTT. Its translation is CASSDPRDRPLNTEAFF.

V is TRBV7-9 and J is TRBJ2-5; 8 nucleotides agree with TRBD1. With V trimmed by 4 bases and J by 5 bases, 9 bases remained unmatched. The CDR3 has 15 residues. In germline, CDR1 is SEHNR, CDR2 FQNEAQ (reference sequence). This CDR3 reads CASSSGTGTGETQYF. The CDR3 DNA sequence: TGTGCCAGCAGCTCCGGGACAGGTACTGGGGAGACCCAGTACTTC.

The chain joins TRBV30 to TRBJ1-6, with TRBD1 as a possible D gene (6 bases). Per the germline V gene, CDR1 is GTSNPN and CDR2 is SVGIG (reference sequence). With 8 bases removed from V and 12 bases from J, the gap between germline ends came to 14 bases. The CDR3 has 11 residues. The DNA of the CDR3 is TGTGCCGCCCGCGGGGGGCTACCCCTCCACTTT. Encoded protein: CAARGGLPLHF.

V and J are TRBV7-9 and TRBJ1-3; the D gene is possibly TRBD1 (6 bases). The CDR3 is made up of 12 amino acids. Germline V gene data show CDR1 as SEHNR and CDR2 as FQNEAQ (reference sequence). Deletions cut 5 bases from V and 14 bases from J, with 16 bases between. CDR3 in DNA: TGTGCCAGCAGCCAACTGAGGGACATCCTATATTTT. Amino acids: CASSQLRDILYF.

Only a few counts were recorded for this clone. This chain links TRBV7-2 with TRBJ1-6; no clear D. Trimming pared 0 bases from V and 9 bases from J, leaving 0 bases between. The CDR3 length is 11 residues. Germline CDR1 is SGHTA and CDR2 is FQGNSA. The CDR3 loop is CASSLASPLHF. The CDR3 DNA is TGTGCCAGCAGCTTAGCTTCACCCCTCCACTTT.

As for this clone: The sample holds other DNA sequences that translate to the same CDR3. This chain joins TRBV3-1 (or the pseudogene TRBV3-2) and TRBJ1-3; D remains ambiguous. Germline-derived CDR1 and CDR2 are LGHDT and YNNKEL (reference sequence). V dropped 1 base and J dropped 2 bases, with 3 bases sitting between them. CDR3 length equals 13 residues. The CDR3 coding sequence is TGTGCCAGCAGCCAAGTAGCTGGAAACACCATATATTTT. Protein: CASSQVAGNTIYF.

This clone was detected only once. The chain is built from TRBV29-1 and TRBJ1-4, with unresolved D. The V gene lost 4 bases and the J gene lost 8 bases, with 8 bases spanning the gap. This CDR3 comprises 11 residues. CDR1 is SQVTM and CDR2 is ANQGSEA in the germline V gene. CDR3 sequence: CSVADNEKLFF. CDR3 bases: TGCAGCGTTGCTGACAACGAAAAACTGTTTTTT.

The rearrangement links TRBV5-4 to TRBJ1-2; TRBD1 aligns across 8 bases. The germline gives CDR1 SGHNT, CDR2 YYREEE (reference sequence). Trimming took 4 bases from V and 3 from J; bases not matched to a gene: 5. The CDR3 spans 14 residues. CDR3 residues: CASSVGQEYYGYTF. Written as DNA, the CDR3 is TGTGCCAGCAGCGTGGGACAGGAATACTATGGCTACACCTTC.

This clone was recorded once. The rearrangement joins TRBV20-1 to TRBJ1-1, with D tentatively TRBD1 (6 bases). Trimming cost V 3 bases and J 4 bases, with 21 bases left between them. This CDR3 comprises 16 residues. CDR1 and CDR2 from the germline V gene are DFQATT and SNEGSKA (reference sequence). The CDR3 reads CSASPPYDRSATEAFF. CDR3 coding DNA: TGCAGTGCTAGTCCCCCCTATGACAGGTCGGCCACTGAAGCTTTCTTT.

The chain links TRBV28 to TRBJ1-4; D not resolved. The CDR3 is made up of 15 amino acids. With 7 bases removed from V and 4 bases from J, the gap between germline ends came to 16 bases. In germline, CDR1 is MDHEN, CDR2 SYDVKM. The CDR3 DNA reads as TGTGCCAGCAACCCTCCGGGCAGCCTTAATGAAAAACTGTTTTTT. Residues: CASNPPGSLNEKLFF.

The V gene is TRBV27, the J gene TRBJ2-3, with 7 bases identical to TRBD1. Germline CDR1 MNHEY, CDR2 SMNVEV (reference sequence). The trim removed 2 bases at V and 4 bases at J, leaving 12 bases unmatched. CDR3 length equals 17 residues. The CDR3 loop reads CASSLLTGILYPDTQYF. CDR3 coding DNA: TGTGCCAGCAGTTTACTGACAGGGATCTTGTACCCAGATACGCAGTATTTT.